The present TCR beta chain was sequenced within a study of blood T cell repertoires in COVID-19. The method was immunoSEQ multiplex PCR; TCRdb's version includes in-frame clones alone and lacks a portion of them. The sample consists of more than 50,000 clones, 70% to 90% of them appearing once. Trimming took 4 bases from V and 10 from J; bases not matched to a gene: 11. The CDR3 extends over 15 amino acids. CDR1 is SGHRS and CDR2 is YFSETQ in the germline V gene. This chain links TRBV5-1 with TRBJ2-1; 10 positions agree with TRBD1. This clonotype was obtained from a human donor in a cohort sampled during active COVID-19. The sequencing input was peripheral blood. CDR3 in amino acids: CASSLTGQGVREQFF. In DNA, the CDR3 is TGCGCCAGCAGCCTAACCGGACAGGGGGTAAGGGAGCAGTTCTTC. Filled out from reference TRBV5-1 and TRBJ2-1, the complete variable domain reads KAGVTQTPRYLIKTRGQQVTLSCSPISGHRSVSWYQQTPGQGLQFLFEYFSETQRNKGNFPGRFSGRQFSNSRSEMNVSTLELGDSALYLCASSLTGQGVREQFFGPGTRLTVL.